Listed below are T cell receptor beta chains from one sample, sequenced in a study of identical twins. TCRdb ran MiXCR on the 5' RACE reads and lists one entry per CDR3 protein. The sample consists of around 1.7 million distinct CDR3 sequences, around 33% of them appearing once. Sequenced: cord blood. The receptors originated from a newborn girl in good health. CDR3s include the opening cysteine and the closing phenylalanine or tryptophan. Fields, in order: clone size, D gene, J gene, V gene, CDR3 DNA, CDR3 protein. A D gene is named only where the DNA matches it firmly. Only some rows state a clone size, as once, few, many or a class for expanded clones.

few TRBD2 TRBJ2-1 TRBV9 TGTGCCAGCAGCCCCGCTAGCGGGTCCCTTTCCTACAATGAGCAGTTCTTC CASSPASGSLSYNEQFF
NA TRBD2 TRBJ2-1 TRBV7-2 TGTGCCAGCAGGACTGCTAGCGGGATCGGTAGTGAGCAGTTCTTC CASRTASGIGSEQFF
NA NA TRBJ2-3 TRBV10-2 TGCGCCAGCAGTCCAACCGATCGCACAGATACGCAGTATTTT CASSPTDRTDTQYF
few NA TRBJ1-1 TRBV20-1 TGCAGTGCTAGGGACGGGGGGACTGAAGCTTTCTTT CSARDGGTEAFF
few NA TRBJ2-7 TRBV5-1 TGCGCCAGCAGCTTGGAGCGGGCCTTCTCCTACGAGCAGTACTTC CASSLERAFSYEQYF
few NA TRBJ2-7 TRBV12-3/TRBV12-4 TGTGCCAGCGGAGGGCTAGTCTTCTACGAGCAGTACTTC CASGGLVFYEQYF
many NA TRBJ2-3 TRBV14 TGTGCCAGCAGCCAATGGGGCCGAACAGATACGCAGTATTTT CASSQWGRTDTQYF
NA NA TRBJ1-2 TRBV6-1 TGTGCCAGCAGTGAACGTCCCGGGACGTACTATGGCTACACCTTC CASSERPGTYYGYTF
few TRBD1 TRBJ1-5 TRBV6-1 TGTGCCAGCAGTGAAGCCAGATACAGGGGCCGCAATCAGCCCCAGCATTTT CASSEARYRGRNQPQHF
NA NA TRBJ1-5 TRBV3-1 TGTGCCAGCAGCCATTCGGCAGGGCCCAAACAGCCCCAGCATTTT CASSHSAGPKQPQHF
NA NA TRBJ2-7 TRBV21-1 TGTGCCAGCAGCAAAGTCTGGACGGATAGCTCCTACGATCAGTACTTC CASSKVWTDSSYDQYF
NA TRBD2 TRBJ2-5 TRBV28 TGTGCCAGCAGTTTATTAGGGGCGGGAGTTAACAATGAGCAGTACTTC CASSLLGAGVNNEQYF
few TRBD2 TRBJ2-2 TRBV4-1 TGCGCCAGCAGCCAGTGGAGCGGGGTTAACACCGGGGAGCTGTTTTTT CASSQWSGVNTGELFF
few TRBD2 TRBJ2-7 TRBV15 TGTGCCACCAGCCATCGGACTAGCGGGAACGAGCAGTACTTC CATSHRTSGNEQYF
many NA TRBJ1-4 TRBV9 TGTGCCAGCAGCCGAGGGAATGAAAAACTGTTTTTT CASSRGNEKLFF
NA TRBD2 TRBJ2-1 TRBV7-9 TGTGCCAGCAGCTTTCTGACTAGCGGGGGGAATGAGCAGTTCTTC CASSFLTSGGNEQFF
few TRBD1 TRBJ2-3 TRBV6-5 TGTGCCAGCAGTTACGGGGACAGGCGAGATACGCAGTATTTT CASSYGDRRDTQYF
few TRBD1 TRBJ1-1 TRBV7-8 TGTGCCAGCAGCTTAGCCCGCAGGGGGGATATGAACACTGAAGCTTTCTTT CASSLARRGDMNTEAFF
few NA TRBJ2-5 TRBV27 TGTGCCAGCAGTCTACTAGCGCTCGGGGGCAATGAGCAGTACTTC CASSLLALGGNEQYF
few NA TRBJ2-3 TRBV4-2 TGTGCCAGCAGCCATCCCTTCACAGATACGCAGTATTTT CASSHPFTDTQYF
NA NA TRBJ2-2 TRBV24-1 TGTGCCACCAGTGCAGGGACCAATTCCGGGGAGCTGTTTTTT CATSAGTNSGELFF
few TRBD2 TRBJ2-7 TRBV20-1 TGCAGTGCTTTGACCGGGACTAGCCCCTACGAGCAGTACTTC CSALTGTSPYEQYF
NA NA TRBJ2-7 TRBV6-6 TGTGCCAGCAGTTCTACCGGCTCCTACAATGAGCAGTACTTC CASSSTGSYNEQYF
few TRBD1 TRBJ2-4 TRBV7-9 TGTGCCAGCAGCTTATCTGGGGACAGTTTAGCCAAAAACATTCAGTACTTC CASSLSGDSLAKNIQYF
NA TRBD1 TRBJ1-2 TRBV7-2 TGTGCCAGCAGCTTAGAGAAGGGGGCGGGCTATGGCTACACCTTC CASSLEKGAGYGYTF
few TRBD2 TRBJ2-7 TRBV29-1 TGCAGCGTTGAAAGGGGGACTAGCGGGAGTACCTACGAGCAGTACTTC CSVERGTSGSTYEQYF
many TRBD2 TRBJ2-7 TRBV29-1 TGCAGCGTTGACCTTACTAGCGGGGGGCTAAACGAGCAGTACTTC CSVDLTSGGLNEQYF
NA NA TRBJ2-4 TRBV12-3/TRBV12-4 TGTGCCAGCAGTTTAACAGAAATCACAGGGACCCATATACGGGACATTCAGTACTTC CASSLTEITGTHIRDIQYF
NA TRBD2 TRBJ2-1 TRBV6-1 TGTGCCAGTCAGATAACTAGCGGTTACAATGAGCAGTTCTTC CASQITSGYNEQFF
NA NA TRBJ1-2 TRBV7-2 TGTGCCAGCAGCCCACGAGGTTTGGGTTTTCTAGTTAATGGCTACACCTTC CASSPRGLGFLVNGYTF
NA NA TRBJ2-1 TRBV27 TGTGCCAGCAGTTTGTGGGGGGCGGATGAGCAGTTCTTC CASSLWGADEQFF
NA NA TRBJ2-1 TRBV7-9 TGTGCCAGCAGCCTCCTCTCTCTTGGGACCTCCTACAATGAGCAGTTCTTC CASSLLSLGTSYNEQFF
NA NA TRBJ1-4 TRBV25-1 TGTGCCAGCAGTGAACCCGGGTGGGAAAAACTGTTTTTT CASSEPGWEKLFF
NA NA TRBJ2-1 TRBV6-2/TRBV6-3 TGTGCCAGCAGTTATCAGGCTTACAATGAGCAGTTCTTC CASSYQAYNEQFF
few TRBD1 TRBJ1-5 TRBV9 TGTGCCAGCAGCGTGGGACAGTTCAATCAGCCCCAGCATTTT CASSVGQFNQPQHF
NA TRBD2 TRBJ2-5 TRBV12-3/TRBV12-4 TGTGCCAGCAGTTTAGACGGGAGGGCCCAAGAGACCCAGTACTTC CASSLDGRAQETQYF
NA NA TRBJ2-1 TRBV20-1 TGCAGTGCTATGCCTTTAGTGAGAATTGCGGACAATGAGCAGTTCTTC CSAMPLVRIADNEQFF
NA NA TRBJ2-1 TRBV6-6 TGTGCCAGCAGTTACGGACCGGTAAGGGCAGTCAATGAGCAGTTCTTC CASSYGPVRAVNEQFF
NA NA TRBJ1-1 TRBV4-2 TGTGCCAGCAGCCAAGATTGGCGGGGGAACACTGAAGCTTTCTTT CASSQDWRGNTEAFF
NA NA TRBJ1-4 TRBV12-3/TRBV12-4 TGTGCCAGCAGTGACAATAATGAAAAACTGTTTTTT CASSDNNEKLFF
few TRBD2 TRBJ2-3 TRBV24-1 TGTGCCACCAGTGACTCGCGGTTGGGCGGGGGGGCAGATACGCAGTATTTT CATSDSRLGGGADTQYF
NA NA TRBJ1-1 TRBV28 TGTGCCAGCAGTTTAAGTTGGGCCCTTGAAGCTTTCTTT CASSLSWALEAFF
few NA TRBJ2-5 TRBV28 TGTGCCAGCAGGGTACAGGGAAGAGGAGAGACCCAGTACTTC CASRVQGRGETQYF
NA TRBD2 TRBJ2-7 TRBV24-1 TGTGCCACCAGTGATGGACTAGCGGCCTACGAGCAGTACTTC CATSDGLAAYEQYF
many TRBD1 TRBJ1-2 TRBV16 TGTGCCAGCAGCCCCGGACAGGGAGGAAACTATGGCTACACCTTC CASSPGQGGNYGYTF
NA NA TRBJ1-1 TRBV10-3 TGTGCCATCCGGGATGGAGAGAACACTGAAGCTTTCTTT CAIRDGENTEAFF
once TRBD2 TRBJ2-5 TRBV20-1 TGCAGTGCTGGTAGCGGGGGGGCGATGCGGAATGAGCAGTACTTC CSAGSGGAMRNEQYF
few NA TRBJ2-1 TRBV2 TGTGCCAGCACCCCGGGGTTTAGCTCCTACAATGAGCAGTTCTTC CASTPGFSSYNEQFF
NA TRBD1 TRBJ1-1 TRBV5-1 TGCGCCAGCAGCTATGGGACAGGGAACATGAACACTGAAGCTTTCTTT CASSYGTGNMNTEAFF
NA NA TRBJ2-3 TRBV7-9 TGTGCCAGCAGCTTAGGGGGACCGAGAACGCAGTATTTT CASSLGGPRTQYF
NA NA TRBJ2-4 TRBV27 TGTGCCAGCAGTTGGGGGGGCGCCAAAAACATTCAGTACTTC CASSWGGAKNIQYF
many NA TRBJ2-7 TRBV3-1 TGTGCCAGCAGCTCAGGACCTACCGGGCAGTACTTC CASSSGPTGQYF
once TRBD1 TRBJ2-4 TRBV5-1 TGCGCCAGCAGCTCCGGACAGGACGGGGCCATTCAGTACTTC CASSSGQDGAIQYF
NA TRBD2 TRBJ2-3 TRBV18 TGTGCCAGCTCACCCCTCCGGGGGGTGTGGGCAGATACGCAGTATTTT CASSPLRGVWADTQYF
many NA TRBJ1-2 TRBV20-1 TGCAGTGCTAGGCGGCGAGCTAACTATGGCTACACCTTC CSARRRANYGYTF
NA NA TRBJ2-1 TRBV20-1 TGCAGTGCTAGAGATCTGGGGGGAGACTCCTACAATGAGCAGTTCTTC CSARDLGGDSYNEQFF
NA NA TRBJ1-4 TRBV3-1 TGTGCCAGCAGCCAAGTCGCTTCGGGGCCGAAACTGTTTTTT CASSQVASGPKLFF
few NA TRBJ1-1 TRBV5-6 TGTGCCAGCAGGAATTTGCCGTACCCCCACACTGAAGCTTTCTTT CASRNLPYPHTEAFF
once NA TRBJ1-6 TRBV27 TGTGCCAGCAGTCCCTCAGTGGGTAATTCACCCCCCCACTTT CASSPSVGNSPPHF
NA NA TRBJ2-6 TRBV10-3 TGTGCCATCAGAGAGTTAGGGGCTGGGGCCAACGTCCTGACTTTC CAIRELGAGANVLTF